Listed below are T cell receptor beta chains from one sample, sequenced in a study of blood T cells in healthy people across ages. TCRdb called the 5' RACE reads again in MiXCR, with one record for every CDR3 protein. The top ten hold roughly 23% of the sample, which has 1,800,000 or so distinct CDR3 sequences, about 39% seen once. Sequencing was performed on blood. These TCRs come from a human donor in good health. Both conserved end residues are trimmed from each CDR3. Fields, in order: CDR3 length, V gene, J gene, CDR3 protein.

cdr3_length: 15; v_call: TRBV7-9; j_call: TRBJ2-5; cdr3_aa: ASSLALRVTVWETQY
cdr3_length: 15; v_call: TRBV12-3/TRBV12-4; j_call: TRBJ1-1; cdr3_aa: ASTPNQGARGNTEAF
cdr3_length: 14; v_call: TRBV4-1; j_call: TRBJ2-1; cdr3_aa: ASSQGKDVGGNEQF
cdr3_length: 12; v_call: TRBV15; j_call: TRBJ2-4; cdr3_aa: ATGLGQGGNIQY
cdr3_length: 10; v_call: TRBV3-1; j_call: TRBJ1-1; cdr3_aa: ASSQLPFEAF
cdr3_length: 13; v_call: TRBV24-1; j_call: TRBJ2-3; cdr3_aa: ATSDQGGSTDTQY
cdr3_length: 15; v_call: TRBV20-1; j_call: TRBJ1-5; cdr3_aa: SARPGTGPYSNQPQH
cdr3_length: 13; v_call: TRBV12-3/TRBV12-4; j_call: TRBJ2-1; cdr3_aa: ASSNRDGYYNEQF
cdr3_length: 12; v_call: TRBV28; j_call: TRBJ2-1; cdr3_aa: ASRRDRGTNEQF
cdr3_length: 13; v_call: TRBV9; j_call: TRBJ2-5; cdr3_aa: ASSVGLAFQETQY
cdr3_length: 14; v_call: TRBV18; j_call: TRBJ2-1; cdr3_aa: ASSPMQTPSYNEQF
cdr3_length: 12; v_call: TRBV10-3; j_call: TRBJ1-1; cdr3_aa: ATRETGRNTEAF
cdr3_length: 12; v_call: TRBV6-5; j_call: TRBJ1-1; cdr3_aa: ASSLDTLGTEAF
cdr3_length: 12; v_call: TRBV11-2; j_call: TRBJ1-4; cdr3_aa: ASSWLGGNEKLF
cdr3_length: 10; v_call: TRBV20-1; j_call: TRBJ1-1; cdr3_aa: SFGGTNTEAF
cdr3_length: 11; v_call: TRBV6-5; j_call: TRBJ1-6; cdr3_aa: ASMRGWDSPLH
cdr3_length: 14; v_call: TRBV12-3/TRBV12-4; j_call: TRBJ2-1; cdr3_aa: ASSSLERVVYNEQF
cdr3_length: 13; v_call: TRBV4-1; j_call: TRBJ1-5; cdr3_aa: ASSPGQGYFQPQH
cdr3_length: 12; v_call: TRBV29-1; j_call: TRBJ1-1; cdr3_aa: SVRRERSQSEAF
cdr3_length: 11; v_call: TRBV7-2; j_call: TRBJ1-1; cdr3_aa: ASSTDRGAQAF
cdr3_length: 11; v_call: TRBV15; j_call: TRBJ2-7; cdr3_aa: ATSELVGYEQY
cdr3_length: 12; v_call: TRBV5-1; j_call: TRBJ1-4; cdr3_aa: ASSPDRNREKLF
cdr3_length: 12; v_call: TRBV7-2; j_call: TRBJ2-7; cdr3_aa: ASSLVVGDYEQY
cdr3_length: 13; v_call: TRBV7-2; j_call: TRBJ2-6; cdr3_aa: AMGPETSGANVLT
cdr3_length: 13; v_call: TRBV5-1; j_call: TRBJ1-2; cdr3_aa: ASSYPGDTGDGYT
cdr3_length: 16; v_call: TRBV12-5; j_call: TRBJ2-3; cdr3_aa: ASGSLEGQRTYTDTQY
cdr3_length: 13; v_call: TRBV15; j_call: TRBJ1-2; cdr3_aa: ATSRDKGVGYGYT
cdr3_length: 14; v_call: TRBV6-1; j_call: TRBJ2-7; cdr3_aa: ASSDPGQGESYEQY
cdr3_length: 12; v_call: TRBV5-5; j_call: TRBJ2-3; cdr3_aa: ASSLWAPTDTQY
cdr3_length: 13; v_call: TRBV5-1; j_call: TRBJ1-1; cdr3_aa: ASSTDRGSSAPAF
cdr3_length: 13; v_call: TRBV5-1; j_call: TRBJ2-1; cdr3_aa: ASSLGTGDNGEQF
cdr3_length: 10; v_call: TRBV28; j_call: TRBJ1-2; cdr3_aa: ASSLNRGGCT
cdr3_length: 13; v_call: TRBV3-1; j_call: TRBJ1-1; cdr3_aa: ASSPRVDLNTEAF
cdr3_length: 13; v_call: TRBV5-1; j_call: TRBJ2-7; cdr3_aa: ASSFERGGADEQY